This is a list of T cell receptor beta chains from one sample in a study of cytomegalovirus exposure and HLA in healthy donors. Only in-frame clones appear in the TCRdb table, and some are missing; sequencing was by immunoSEQ multiplex PCR. This repertoire shows fewer than 100,000 clones, about three quarters found once; its top ten account for 16%. The sequencing sample was made of PBMCs. The origin of the receptors is a man aged 55 to 70 in good health and CMV-seropositive. CDR3s include the opening cysteine and the closing phenylalanine or tryptophan. A D gene is named only where the DNA matches it firmly. Where a row states a size, it is once, few, many or the class of an expanded clone; other rows omit it.

d_gene,j_gene,abundance,v_gene,CDR3nt,CDR3aa
TRBD2,TRBJ2-5,-,TRBV18,TGTGCCAGCTCACCACGTGCTACTAGCGGGGGGACCTATCCCCAGTACTTC,CASSPRATSGGTYPQYF
-,TRBJ2-6,-,TRBV7-2,TGTGCCAGCAGCTTCAGGGTTGCTGGGGCCAACGTCCTGACTTTC,CASSFRVAGANVLTF
-,TRBJ1-5,once,TRBV28,TGTGCCAGCAGTTTATGGGTGGGGGGAAGTCAGCCCCAGCATTTT,CASSLWVGGSQPQHF
TRBD1,TRBJ2-7,-,TRBV29-1,TGCAGCGTTCTATCTGGGACAGTTAGGCACGAGCAGTACTTC,CSVLSGTVRHEQYF
TRBD2,TRBJ2-3,-,TRBV7-3,TGTGCCAGCAGCTCTAGCGGGGGGACAGATACGCAGTATTTT,CASSSSGGTDTQYF
-,TRBJ1-2,once,TRBV20-1,TGCAGTGCCTGGGGAGGGGAAGGCTACACCTTC,CSAWGGEGYTF
-,TRBJ1-6,-,TRBV18,TGTGCCAGCTCACTGACAGGAGTCACCTATAATTCACCCCTCCACTTT,CASSLTGVTYNSPLHF
TRBD1,TRBJ1-6,-,TRBV7-8,TGTGCCAGCAGCTTAGCGCGCACAGGGGGCGGATCCTATAATTCACCCCTCCACTTT,CASSLARTGGGSYNSPLHF
TRBD2,TRBJ2-7,-,TRBV27,TGTGCCAGCAGTTCCCAACTAGCGGGGGAACAGGGCGAGCAGTACTTC,CASSSQLAGEQGEQYF
-,TRBJ1-6,-,TRBV6-1,TGTGCCAGCAGTGACTTAGGGGATTCACCCCTCCACTTT,CASSDLGDSPLHF
TRBD1,TRBJ2-2,-,TRBV9,TGTGCCAGCAGCGTTCTACAGGGGGCGCCCGGGGAGCTGTTTTTT,CASSVLQGAPGELFF
TRBD1,TRBJ2-1,once,TRBV6-6,TGTGCCAGTTGTTCAGGGGGAATAGGCAATTGCAATGAGCAGTTCTTC,CASCSGGIGNCNEQFF
-,TRBJ2-1,-,TRBV25-1,TGTGCCACGGGCCAGGGGAGAGGGAATGAGCAGTTCTTC,CATGQGRGNEQFF
-,TRBJ2-7,once,TRBV6-5,TGTGCCAGCAGCCGAAAACCGGGGAACTACTACGAGCAGTACTTC,CASSRKPGNYYEQYF
TRBD2,TRBJ2-1,-,TRBV14,TGTGCCAGCAGCCCAGCGGGGGGTTCCTACAATGAGCAGTTCTTC,CASSPAGGSYNEQFF
-,TRBJ1-2,few,TRBV12-5,TGTGCTAGTGGTGCGGACAGTTCCTATGGCTACACCTTC,CASGADSSYGYTF
-,TRBJ2-2,-,TRBV7-9,TGTGCCAGCAGCTCCACCGACAGTACCGGGGAGCTGTTTTTT,CASSSTDSTGELFF
TRBD1,TRBJ2-4,-,TRBV12-5,TGTGCTAGTGCCCCCCCGCGAGGACAGGCTATGATTCAGTACTTC,CASAPPRGQAMIQYF
TRBD1,TRBJ2-7,-,TRBV5-4,TGTGCCAGCAGCCCCCGGGACAGGGCCTCCTACGAGCAGTACTTC,CASSPRDRASYEQYF
-,TRBJ2-2,-,TRBV9,TGTGCCAGCAGCGTGAGGGGGGGCGGGGAGCTGTTTTTT,CASSVRGGGELFF
TRBD1,TRBJ2-7,-,TRBV18,TGTGCCAGCTCACCACGTCGGGACAGCCAGTCCTACGAGCAGTACTTC,CASSPRRDSQSYEQYF
-,TRBJ1-5,-,TRBV19,TGTGCCAGCAGAGGCCCGTATAGCAATCAGCCCCAGCATTTT,CASRGPYSNQPQHF
-,TRBJ1-4,-,TRBV23-1,TGCGCCAGCGGAACACATTCCCCCAGGGCAACTAATGAAAAACTGTTTTTT,CASGTHSPRATNEKLFF
-,TRBJ2-7,once,TRBV11-2,TGTGCCAGCAGCTTGGGGCACATCTACGAGCAGTACTTC,CASSLGHIYEQYF
TRBD1,TRBJ2-3,-,TRBV7-9,TGTGCCAGCAGCTTATCGACAGGGACAGATACGCAGTATTTT,CASSLSTGTDTQYF
-,TRBJ2-1,-,TRBV28,TGTGCCAGTCGGAGCTCCTACAATGAGCAGTTCTTC,CASRSSYNEQFF
TRBD1,TRBJ2-7,-,TRBV7-8,TGTGCCAGCAGCGCGACAGGGGGGGGCTCCTACGAGCAGTACTTC,CASSATGGGSYEQYF
-,TRBJ1-5,once,TRBV6-5,TGTGCCAGCAGTTCACCGGTCATCAATCAGCCCCAGCATTTT,CASSSPVINQPQHF
TRBD1,TRBJ1-1,-,TRBV6-1,TGTGCCAGCGGACGGGGACAGGGATTGAACACTGAAGCTTTCTTT,CASGRGQGLNTEAFF
-,TRBJ1-6,-,TRBV6-5,TGTGCCAGCAGGTTATCGGGACAACATAATTCACCCCTCCACTTT,CASRLSGQHNSPLHF
-,TRBJ1-2,-,TRBV25-1,TGTGCCAGCAGTATACCCGGGGAGGCCTATGGCTACACCTTC,CASSIPGEAYGYTF
-,TRBJ2-5,-,TRBV19,TGTGCCAGTAGCCTTCAAGAGACCCAGTACTTC,CASSLQETQYF
TRBD1,TRBJ1-5,-,TRBV27,TGTGCCACCCAACTACAGGGGGGAGTGAATCAGCCCCAGCATTTT,CATQLQGGVNQPQHF
TRBD1,TRBJ2-7,-,TRBV9,TGTGCCAGCAGCACCGGGACAGGGGGCTACGAGCAGTACTTC,CASSTGTGGYEQYF
TRBD1,TRBJ2-5,-,TRBV12-5,TGTGCTAGTGGTTTGGAAGACAGGGCATCAGAGACCCAGTACTTC,CASGLEDRASETQYF
-,TRBJ1-5,-,TRBV18,TGTGCCAGCTCACCGAGGACAGCCAGCAATCAGCCCCAGCATTTT,CASSPRTASNQPQHF
-,TRBJ1-3,once,TRBV7-6,TGTGCCAGCAGCCCTGACGAGGGCTCTGGAAACACCATATATTTT,CASSPDEGSGNTIYF
TRBD1,TRBJ2-2,once,TRBV19,TGTGCCAGTAGTTGGGGGACAGTGAACACCGGGGAGCTGTTTTTT,CASSWGTVNTGELFF
TRBD1,TRBJ1-4,-,TRBV5-1,TGCGCCAGCAGCTTGAGGCCGTGGGACAGGGAGAATGAAAAACTGTTTTTT,CASSLRPWDRENEKLFF
-,TRBJ1-1,medium-sized,TRBV11-2,TGTGCCAGCAGCCTCGTCAGCCCAGGCGGGACTGAAGCTTTCTTT,CASSLVSPGGTEAFF
TRBD1,TRBJ1-2,-,TRBV4-2,TGTGCCAGCAGCCAGACGGGACAGGGCAGCTATGGCTACACCTTC,CASSQTGQGSYGYTF
TRBD1,TRBJ2-1,-,TRBV7-9,TGTGCCAGCAGCTCAGGGGGCAACCCCCTGCAGGGGCAGTTCTTC,CASSSGGNPLQGQFF
TRBD2,TRBJ2-1,-,TRBV4-1,TGCGCCAGCAGCCTTCGACTAGCGGGGGGGCTTTTTGAGCAGTTCTTC,CASSLRLAGGLFEQFF
TRBD1,TRBJ1-6,-,TRBV5-4,TGTGCCAGCAGCTTGGTGGGACAGGGGGCCGTCAATTCACCCCTCCACTTT,CASSLVGQGAVNSPLHF
TRBD1,TRBJ2-7,-,TRBV2,TGTGCCAGCACTCCTGACAGGGGGAACTACGAGCAGTACTTC,CASTPDRGNYEQYF
-,TRBJ1-1,-,TRBV19,TGTGCCAGTAAAACAGGCGATACGAACACTGAAGCTTTCTTT,CASKTGDTNTEAFF
-,TRBJ2-7,-,TRBV7-9,TGTGCCAGCAGCTTTCCCAGCGGACGACACTACGAGCAGTACTTC,CASSFPSGRHYEQYF
-,TRBJ2-5,-,TRBV4-2,TGTGCCGGCAGCCAAGTCCCTGGGCAGACCCAGTACTTC,CAGSQVPGQTQYF
-,TRBJ2-5,-,TRBV7-6,TGTGCCAGCAGCTGGGCGGGGTACCAAGAGACCCAGTACTTC,CASSWAGYQETQYF
TRBD2,TRBJ2-1,medium-sized,TRBV15,TGTGCCACCGGGAGACTAGCGACTTTCAATGAGCAGTTCTTC,CATGRLATFNEQFF
TRBD1,TRBJ2-7,-,TRBV7-8,TGTGCCAGCAGCCCCAGGACAGGGAGGCACGAGCAGTACTTC,CASSPRTGRHEQYF
TRBD1,TRBJ2-2,-,TRBV7-8,TGTGCCAGCAGCTACTCGACAGGGCGTTACACCGGGGAGCTGTTTTTT,CASSYSTGRYTGELFF
TRBD1,TRBJ2-3,-,TRBV5-1,TGCGCCAGCAGCTCCGGGACAGGGAACAACGCAGATACGCAGTATTTT,CASSSGTGNNADTQYF
-,TRBJ2-3,-,TRBV12-5,TGTGCTAGTGGTTTCGATGGCCCCACAGATACGCAGTATTTT,CASGFDGPTDTQYF
TRBD1,TRBJ1-1,-,TRBV19,TGTGCCAGTAGGTGGGACAGGGGAGACACTGAAGCTTTCTTT,CASRWDRGDTEAFF
TRBD1,TRBJ1-6,-,TRBV10-1,TGCGCCAGCAGGAACCTGGACAGGGGCAATGTTTCACCCCTCCACTTT,CASRNLDRGNVSPLHF
TRBD1,TRBJ1-2,-,TRBV19,TGTGCCAGTAGTCCGACAGGGAACTATGGCTACACCTTC,CASSPTGNYGYTF